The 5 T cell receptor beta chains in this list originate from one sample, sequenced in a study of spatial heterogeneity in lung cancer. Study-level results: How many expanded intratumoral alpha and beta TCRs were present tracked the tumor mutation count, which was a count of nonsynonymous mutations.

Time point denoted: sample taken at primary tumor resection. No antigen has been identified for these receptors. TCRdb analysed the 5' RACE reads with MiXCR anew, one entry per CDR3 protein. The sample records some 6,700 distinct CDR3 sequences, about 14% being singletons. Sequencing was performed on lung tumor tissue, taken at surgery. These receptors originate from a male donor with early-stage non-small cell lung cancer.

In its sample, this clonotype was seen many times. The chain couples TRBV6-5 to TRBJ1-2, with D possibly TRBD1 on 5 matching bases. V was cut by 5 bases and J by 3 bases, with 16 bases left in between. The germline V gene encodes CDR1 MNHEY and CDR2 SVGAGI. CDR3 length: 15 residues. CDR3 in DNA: TGTGCCAGCAGTGGTTCGGGGACGAAAGACTATGGCTACACCTTC. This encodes CASSGSGTKDYGYTF.

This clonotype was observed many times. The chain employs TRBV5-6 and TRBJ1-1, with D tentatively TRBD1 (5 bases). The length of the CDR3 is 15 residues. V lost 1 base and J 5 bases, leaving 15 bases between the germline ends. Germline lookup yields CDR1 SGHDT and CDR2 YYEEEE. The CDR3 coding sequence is TGTGCCAGCAGCTTGTACATGGGGGGGAATACTGAAGCTTTCTTT. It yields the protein CASSLYMGGNTEAFF.

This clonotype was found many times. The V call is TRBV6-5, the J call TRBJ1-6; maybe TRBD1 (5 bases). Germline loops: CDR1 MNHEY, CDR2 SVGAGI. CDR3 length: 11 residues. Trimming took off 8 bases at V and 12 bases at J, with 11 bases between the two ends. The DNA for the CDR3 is TGTGCCAGCCGCGGGGGAGGACCCCTCCACTTT. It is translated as CASRGGGPLHF.

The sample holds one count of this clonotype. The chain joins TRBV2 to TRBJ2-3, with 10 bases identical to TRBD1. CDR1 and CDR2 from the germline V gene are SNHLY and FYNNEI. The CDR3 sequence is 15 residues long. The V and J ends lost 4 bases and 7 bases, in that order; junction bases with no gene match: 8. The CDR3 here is CASSVQTGGGNTQYF. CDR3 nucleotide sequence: TGTGCCAGCAGTGTGCAGACAGGGGGCGGAAATACGCAGTATTTT.

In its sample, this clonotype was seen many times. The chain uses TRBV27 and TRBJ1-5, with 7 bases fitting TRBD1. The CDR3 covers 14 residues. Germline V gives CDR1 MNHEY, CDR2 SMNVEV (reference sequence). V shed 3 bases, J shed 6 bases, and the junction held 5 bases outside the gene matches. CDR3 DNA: TGTGCCAGCAGTTTCGGAGGGGGCACTCAGCCCCAGCATTTT. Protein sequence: CASSFGGGTQPQHF.